Below, 10 T cell receptor beta chains from the same sample are listed, as sequenced in a study of technical replicates of blood from a handful of donors. Sequencing used immunoSEQ multiplex PCR; TCRdb keeps in-frame clones, though not all of them. Among 75,000 to 90,000 clones listed, around 90% were seen once. What was sequenced was T cells isolated from PBMCs. These receptors all stem from a human donor in good health.

The V call is TRBV28, the J call TRBJ2-7; D is perhaps TRBD1 (6 bases). The V gene's germline CDR1 is MDHEN and CDR2 SYDVKM. V was shortened by 8 bases and J by 3 bases, with 20 bases between the two germline ends. The CDR3 sequence is 15 residues long. In DNA form, the CDR3 reads TGTGCCAGCCTTGACCTTCCGGGACAAGTCTACGAGCAGTACTTC. Amino acids: CASLDLPGQVYEQYF.

This chain links TRBV6-1 with TRBJ2-7; D ambiguous. The CDR3 loop spans 10 amino acids. The V gene's germline CDR1 is MNHNS and CDR2 SASEGT. V shed 6 bases and J shed 3 bases, with 3 bases lying between them. DNA of the CDR3: TGTGCCAGCAGCAACTACGAGCAGTACTTC. Amino acids: CASSNYEQYF.

The chain is built from TRBV7-9 and TRBJ2-7; D is perhaps TRBD2 (5 bases). Trimming removed 2 bases at V and 7 bases at J, with 18 bases between. Germline V CDR1 and CDR2: SEHNR, FQNEAQ (reference sequence). This CDR3 is 15 amino acids long. The CDR3 loop reads CASSLSAEATGEQYF. CDR3 in DNA: TGTGCCAGCAGCTTATCGGCTGAAGCAACGGGAGAGCAGTACTTC.

A few counts support this clone. The chain has TRBV10-1 and TRBJ1-1; D is uncertain. Germline V gene lookup returns CDR1 WNHNN and CDR2 SYGVQD (reference sequence). The CDR3 contains 13 residues. With 0 bases removed from V and 2 bases from J, the gap between germline ends came to 4 bases. CDR3 bases: TGCGCCAGCAGTGAGTCGACTAACACTGAAGCTTTCTTT. Its protein is CASSESTNTEAFF.

This rearrangement joins TRBV7-9 to TRBJ2-3; 7 nucleotides agree with TRBD1. Looked up from germline, CDR1 is SEHNR and CDR2 is FQNEAQ (reference sequence). CDR3 length: 14 residues. The ends lost 5 bases at V and 1 base at J; junction bases unmatched: 3. In nucleotides, the CDR3 is TGTGCCAGCAGCGACAGGGTAGGCACAGATACGCAGTATTTT. It specifies CASSDRVGTDTQYF.

The rearrangement joins TRBV14 to TRBJ1-2; D uncertain. CDR1 SGHDN and CDR2 FVKESK come from the germline V gene. Trimming pared 1 base from V and 5 bases from J, leaving 8 bases between. The CDR3 is made up of 13 amino acids. CDR3: CASSQAGPYGYTF. The CDR3 coding sequence is TGTGCCAGCAGCCAAGCAGGTCCTTATGGCTACACCTTC.

This sequence joins TRBV14 and TRBJ2-7; 8 positions agree with TRBD1. This CDR3 is built from 15 residues. The V segment lost 3 bases and the J segment 1 base; nucleotides outside the gene matches: 5. Germline values: CDR1 SGHDN, CDR2 FVKESK. This chain's CDR3 is CASSQLRDRSYEQYF. Written as DNA, the CDR3 is TGTGCCAGCAGCCAGCTAAGGGACAGGTCCTACGAGCAGTACTTC.

V usage is TRBV6-5 and J usage is TRBJ2-2, with 7 bases identical to TRBD1. CDR3 size: 16 residues. Germline V CDR1 and CDR2: MNHEY, SVGAGI. V gave up 0 bases and J gave up 7 bases; unmatched junction bases: 8. CDR3: CASSYSIQGVGGELFF. The CDR3 DNA reads as TGTGCCAGCAGTTACTCTATTCAGGGGGTAGGCGGGGAGCTGTTTTTT.

This rearrangement joins TRBV7-6 to TRBJ2-5; possibly TRBD2 for D (6 bases). Trimming took off 7 bases at V and 1 base at J, with 22 bases between the two ends. Germline CDR1 reads SGHVS; CDR2 reads FNYEAQ. The CDR3 is 17 residues long. CDR3 loop: CASNSKWGGRSQETQYF. The CDR3 nucleotides read TGTGCCAGCAACTCAAAGTGGGGAGGCCGGAGCCAAGAGACCCAGTACTTC.

This clone was seen only once. This sequence joins TRBV6-1 and TRBJ1-2; D is undetermined. Between the trimmed V and J ends, which lost 4 bases and 3 bases, there was a span of 18 bases. Per germline, CDR1 MNHNS and CDR2 SASEGT. The CDR3 consists of 16 residues. The CDR3 nucleotides read TGTGCCAGCAGTGTTTACGAAGGAGGGATCGACTATGGCTACACCTTC. Amino acids: CASSVYEGGIDYGYTF.